These 5 T cell receptor beta chains came from one sample sequenced in a study of blood T cell repertoires in COVID-19. Libraries were prepared by immunoSEQ multiplex PCR; TCRdb keeps only in-frame clonotypes and omits some of them. This sample carries 180,000 or so clones, around 83% of them seen once, and the ten largest clones take around 8%. Sample: peripheral blood. Every receptor here comes from a woman aged 55 to 70 with acute or convalescent COVID-19.

J is TRBJ1-2 and V is TRBV6-5; D not certain. V lost 5 bases and J 6 bases, leaving 4 bases between the germline ends. CDR1 and CDR2 (germline): MNHEY, SVGAGI. CDR3 length equals 10 residues. CDR3: CASSTDGYTF. The CDR3 DNA reads as TGTGCCAGCAGTACTGATGGCTACACCTTC.

J is TRBJ1-1 and V is TRBV10-3, with TRBD1 matching 8 bases. J lost 1 base, V lost 5 bases, and 0 bases had no gene match. The length of the CDR3 is 13 residues. Germline-derived CDR1 and CDR2 are ENHRY and SYGVKD. In DNA form, the CDR3 reads TGTGCCATCAGTCAGGGGGCGAACACTGAAGCTTTCTTT. It codes for CAISQGANTEAFF.

This clone has just one count. The chain couples TRBV4-1 to TRBJ1-1; 7 nucleotides agree with TRBD1. V trimming: 5 bases; J trimming: 5 bases; junction bases outside the gene matches: 8. This CDR3 spans 14 amino acids. The germline CDR1 and CDR2 sequences are MGHRA and YSYEKL. CDR3 in DNA: TGCGCCAGCAGCGCCCCGACAGGGAGGACTGAAGCTTTCTTT. Its translation is CASSAPTGRTEAFF.

V usage is TRBV6-6 and J usage is TRBJ1-2, with TRBD1 matching 9 bases. The CDR3 contains 14 residues. CDR1 and CDR2 (germline): MNHNY, SVGAGI (reference sequence). V lost 10 bases to trimming and J lost 8 bases; unmatched junction nucleotides: 14. The DNA for the CDR3 is TGTGCCACCGATGGACAGGGGCCGGGGAAAGGCTACACCTTC. Protein: CATDGQGPGKGYTF.

The rearrangement links TRBV6-1 to TRBJ2-7; 9 bases map to TRBD2. The CDR3 spans 13 residues. J lost 6 bases, V lost 3 bases, and 3 bases had no gene match. Germline CDR1 and CDR2: MNHNS and SASEGT. CDR3 nucleotide sequence: TGTGCCAGCAGTGAGGGACTAGCCGGCGAGCAGTACGTC. The encoded protein is CASSEGLAGEQYV.